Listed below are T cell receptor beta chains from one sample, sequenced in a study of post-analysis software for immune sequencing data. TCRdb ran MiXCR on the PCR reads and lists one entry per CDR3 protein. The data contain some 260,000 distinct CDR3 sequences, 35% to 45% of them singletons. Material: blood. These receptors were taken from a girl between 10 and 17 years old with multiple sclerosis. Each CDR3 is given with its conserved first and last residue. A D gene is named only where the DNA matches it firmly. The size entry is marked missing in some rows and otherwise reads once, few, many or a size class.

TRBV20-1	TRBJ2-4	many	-	CSAKVTGTKNIQYF	TGCAGTGCTAAAGTCACAGGGACCAAAAACATTCAGTACTTC
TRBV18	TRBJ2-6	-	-	CASSPPDRLYTSGANVLTF	TGTGCCAGCTCACCTCCCGACAGACTATACACCTCTGGGGCCAACGTCCTGACTTTC
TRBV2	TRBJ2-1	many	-	CASTPDGGSGNEQFF	TGTGCCAGCACCCCGGACGGCGGGTCTGGTAATGAGCAGTTCTTC
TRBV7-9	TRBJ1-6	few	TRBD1	CASSSRQGNSPLHF	TGTGCCAGCAGCTCCCGACAGGGGAATTCACCCCTCCACTTT
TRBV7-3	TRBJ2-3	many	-	CASSLSPLSRSTDTQYF	TGTGCCAGCAGCTTAAGTCCCCTATCCCGAAGCACAGATACGCAGTATTTT
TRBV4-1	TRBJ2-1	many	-	CASSQERANDGRNEQFF	TGCGCCAGCAGCCAAGAGCGAGCAAACGACGGCAGGAATGAGCAGTTCTTC
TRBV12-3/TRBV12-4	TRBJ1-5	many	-	CASTRGSIQPQHF	TGTGCCAGCACCAGGGGCTCAATTCAGCCCCAGCATTTT
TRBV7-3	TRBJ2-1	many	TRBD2	CASSFLPGLAGGVNEQFF	TGTGCCAGCAGCTTCCTGCCGGGACTAGCGGGAGGGGTTAATGAGCAGTTCTTC
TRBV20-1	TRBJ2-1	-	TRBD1	CSASGDRGLDEQFF	TGCAGTGCTAGCGGGGACAGGGGGCTGGATGAGCAGTTCTTC
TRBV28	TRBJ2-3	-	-	CASRSGTDTQYF	TGTGCCAGCAGGTCGGGCACAGATACGCAGTATTTT
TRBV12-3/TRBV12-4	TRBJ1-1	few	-	CASSLALQRGAFF	TGTGCCAGCAGTTTAGCGTTACAGCGGGGAGCTTTCTTT
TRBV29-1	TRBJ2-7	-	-	CSVVGRNYEQYF	TGCAGCGTTGTTGGCAGGAACTACGAGCAGTACTTC
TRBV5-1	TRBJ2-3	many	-	CASSLDRIDTDTQYF	TGCGCCAGCAGCTTGGATAGGATAGACACAGATACGCAGTATTTT
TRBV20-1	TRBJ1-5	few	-	CSATVSLNSNQPQHF	TGCAGTGCCACAGTTTCCCTTAATAGCAATCAGCCCCAGCATTTT
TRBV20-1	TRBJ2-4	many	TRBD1	CSARLPTGEDKNIQYF	TGCAGTGCTAGATTACCGACAGGGGAGGACAAAAACATTCAGTACTTC
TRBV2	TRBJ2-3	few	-	CASSGTGARSGADTQYF	TGTGCCAGCAGTGGCACGGGAGCAAGGTCTGGGGCAGATACGCAGTATTTT
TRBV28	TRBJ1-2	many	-	CASSLYRRRYTF	TGTGCCAGCAGTTTGTATCGACGGCGCTACACCTTC
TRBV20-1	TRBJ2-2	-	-	CSATEQNTGELFF	TGCAGTGCTACAGAGCAGAACACCGGGGAGCTGTTTTTT
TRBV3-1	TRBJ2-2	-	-	CASSQEGRAARGTGELFF	TGTGCCAGCAGCCAAGAAGGACGAGCGGCCAGGGGCACCGGGGAGCTGTTTTTT
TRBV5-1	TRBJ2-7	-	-	CASSLDESGTDSYEQYF	TGCGCCAGCAGCTTGGATGAGTCCGGGACTGACTCCTACGAGCAGTACTTC
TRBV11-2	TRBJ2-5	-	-	CASSLQGGRLAQETQYF	TGTGCCAGCAGCCTCCAGGGGGGGAGACTAGCTCAAGAGACCCAGTACTTC
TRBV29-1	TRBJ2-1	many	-	CSVEVGARGSDEQFF	TGCAGCGTTGAAGTTGGGGCCAGGGGCAGCGATGAGCAGTTCTTC
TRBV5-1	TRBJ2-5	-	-	CACRQNGVQETQYF	TGCGCCTGCAGACAGAACGGGGTACAAGAGACCCAGTACTTC
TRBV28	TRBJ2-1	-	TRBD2	CASSRQLAGVGNEQFF	TGTGCCAGCAGCCGACAACTAGCGGGAGTGGGTAATGAGCAGTTCTTC
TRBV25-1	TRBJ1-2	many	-	CASSEAGSYGYTF	TGTGCCAGCAGTGAGGCAGGGAGCTATGGCTACACCTTC
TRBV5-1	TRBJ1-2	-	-	CASSLGPGEGYTF	TGCGCCAGCAGCCTTGGACCAGGGGAGGGCTACACCTTC
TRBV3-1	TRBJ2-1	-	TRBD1	CATKGTGSLNEQFF	TGTGCCACCAAAGGGACAGGGTCTCTCAATGAGCAGTTCTTC
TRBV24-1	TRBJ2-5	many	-	CATSVGRPPVETQYF	TGTGCCACCAGTGTGGGACGGCCTCCGGTAGAGACCCAGTACTTC
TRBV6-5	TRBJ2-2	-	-	CASSYSSSSPTGELFF	TGTGCCAGCAGTTACTCGTCTTCCAGCCCCACCGGGGAGCTGTTTTTT
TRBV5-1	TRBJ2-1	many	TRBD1	CASSLRQGQGKARAYNEQFF	TGCGCCAGCAGCTTGAGGCAGGGACAGGGGAAGGCTCGGGCCTACAATGAGCAGTTCTTC
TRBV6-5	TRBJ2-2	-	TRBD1	CASSAGQANTGELFF	TGTGCCAGCAGCGCGGGACAGGCGAACACCGGGGAGCTGTTTTTT
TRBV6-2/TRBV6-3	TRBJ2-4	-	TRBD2	CASRKPSGKDIQYF	TGTGCCAGCAGGAAACCCAGCGGGAAGGACATTCAGTACTTC
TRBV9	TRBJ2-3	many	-	CASSVEGSHTDTQYF	TGTGCCAGCAGCGTAGAGGGCTCCCACACAGATACGCAGTATTTT
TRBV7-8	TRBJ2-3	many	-	CASSPGLPASTDTQYF	TGTGCCAGCAGCCCGGGACTTCCCGCAAGCACAGATACGCAGTATTTT
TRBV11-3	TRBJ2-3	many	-	CASSLAHEDTQYF	TGTGCCAGCAGCTTGGCCCACGAAGATACGCAGTATTTT
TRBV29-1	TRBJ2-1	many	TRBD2	CSVEYGRAGTNNEQFF	TGCAGCGTTGAGTACGGGAGGGCCGGAACAAACAATGAGCAGTTCTTC
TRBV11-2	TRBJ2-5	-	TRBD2	CASSLEGLAGNQETQYF	TGTGCCAGCAGCTTAGAGGGCCTAGCGGGAAACCAAGAGACCCAGTACTTC
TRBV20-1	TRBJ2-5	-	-	CSANSGHQETQYF	TGCAGTGCAAATAGCGGACACCAAGAGACCCAGTACTTC
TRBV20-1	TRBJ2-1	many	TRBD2	CSARGSGLPRMDEQFF	TGCAGTGCTAGGGGTAGCGGGCTCCCTCGGATGGATGAGCAGTTCTTC
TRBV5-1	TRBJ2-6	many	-	CASTVQGSGANVLTF	TGCGCCAGCACCGTACAGGGCTCTGGGGCCAACGTCCTGACTTTC
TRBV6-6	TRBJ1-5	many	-	CASSVARSQNQPQHF	TGTGCCAGCAGCGTGGCTAGGAGCCAAAATCAGCCCCAGCATTTT
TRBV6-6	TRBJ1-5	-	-	CASSYSPTNSNQPQHF	TGTGCCAGCAGTTACTCGCCGACTAATAGCAATCAGCCCCAGCATTTT
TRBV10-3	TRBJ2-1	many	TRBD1	CAIAGTGGSLSSYNEQFF	TGTGCCATCGCCGGGACAGGGGGATCCCTTAGCTCCTACAATGAGCAGTTCTTC
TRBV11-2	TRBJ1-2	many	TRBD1	CASSPPGQGPVRGYTF	TGTGCCAGCAGCCCTCCGGGACAGGGACCTGTCCGTGGCTACACCTTC
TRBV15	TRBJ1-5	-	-	CATSRVESNQPQHF	TGTGCCACCAGCAGAGTGGAGAGCAATCAGCCCCAGCATTTT
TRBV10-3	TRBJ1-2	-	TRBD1	CAISESQGGIGYTF	TGTGCCATCAGTGAGTCACAGGGGGGTATTGGCTACACCTTC
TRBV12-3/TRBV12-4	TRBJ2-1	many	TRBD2	CASSPPAGGINEQFF	TGTGCCAGCAGTCCACCAGCGGGAGGCATCAATGAGCAGTTCTTC
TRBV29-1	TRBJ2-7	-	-	CSVLGTELSCEQYF	TGCAGCGTTCTAGGGACGGAACTCTCCTGCGAGCAGTACTTC
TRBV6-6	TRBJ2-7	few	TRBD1	CASRGGQGPSEQYF	TGTGCCAGCAGGGGGGGACAGGGCCCATCCGAGCAGTACTTC
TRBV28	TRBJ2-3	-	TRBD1	CASSVGQGVTTDTQYF	TGTGCCAGCAGTGTCGGACAGGGGGTTACCACAGATACGCAGTATTTT
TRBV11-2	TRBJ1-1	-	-	CASSVRAQDTTEAFF	TGTGCCAGCAGCGTCAGGGCCCAAGATACCACTGAAGCTTTCTTT